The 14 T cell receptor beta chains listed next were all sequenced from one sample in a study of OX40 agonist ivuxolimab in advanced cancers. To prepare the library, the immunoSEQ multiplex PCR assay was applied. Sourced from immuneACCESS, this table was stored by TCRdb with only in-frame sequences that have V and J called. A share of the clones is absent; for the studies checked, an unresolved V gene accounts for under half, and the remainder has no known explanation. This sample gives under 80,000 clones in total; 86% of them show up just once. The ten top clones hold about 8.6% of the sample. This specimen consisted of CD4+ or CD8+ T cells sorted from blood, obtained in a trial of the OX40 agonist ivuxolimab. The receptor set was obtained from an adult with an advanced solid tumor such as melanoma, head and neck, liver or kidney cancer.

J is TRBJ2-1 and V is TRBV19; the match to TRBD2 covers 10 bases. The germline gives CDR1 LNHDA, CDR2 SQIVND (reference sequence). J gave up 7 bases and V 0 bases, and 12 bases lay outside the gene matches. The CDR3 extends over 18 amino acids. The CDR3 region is CASSIDQAGGPGDNEQFF. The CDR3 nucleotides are TGTGCCAGTAGTATAGATCAAGCGGGAGGGCCGGGTGATAATGAGCAGTTCTTC.

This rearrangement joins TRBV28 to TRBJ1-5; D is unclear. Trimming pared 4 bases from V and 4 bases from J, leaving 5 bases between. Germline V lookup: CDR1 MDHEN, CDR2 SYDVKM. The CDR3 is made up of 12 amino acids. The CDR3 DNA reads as TGTGCCAGCAGTTCAGGAAATCAGCCCCAGCATTTT. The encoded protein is CASSSGNQPQHF.

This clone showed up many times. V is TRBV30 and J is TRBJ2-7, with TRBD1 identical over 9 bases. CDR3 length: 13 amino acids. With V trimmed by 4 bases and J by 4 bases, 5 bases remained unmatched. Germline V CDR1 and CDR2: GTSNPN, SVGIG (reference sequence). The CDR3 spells CAWIRQGVYEQYF. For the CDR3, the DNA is TGTGCCTGGATAAGACAGGGGGTATACGAGCAGTACTTC.

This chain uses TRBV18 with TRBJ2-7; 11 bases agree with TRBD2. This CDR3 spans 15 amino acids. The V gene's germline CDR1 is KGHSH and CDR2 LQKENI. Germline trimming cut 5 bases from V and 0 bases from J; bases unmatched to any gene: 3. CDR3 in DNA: TGTGCCAGCTCAGTGACTAGCGGGGACTCCTACGAGCAGTACTTC. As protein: CASSVTSGDSYEQYF.

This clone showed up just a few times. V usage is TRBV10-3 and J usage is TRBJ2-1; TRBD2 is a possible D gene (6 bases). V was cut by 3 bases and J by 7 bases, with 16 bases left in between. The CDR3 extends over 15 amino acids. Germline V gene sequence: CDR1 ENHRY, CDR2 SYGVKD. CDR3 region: CAISEVGRERNEQFF. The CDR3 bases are TGTGCCATCAGTGAAGTCGGTCGGGAGAGGAATGAGCAGTTCTTC.

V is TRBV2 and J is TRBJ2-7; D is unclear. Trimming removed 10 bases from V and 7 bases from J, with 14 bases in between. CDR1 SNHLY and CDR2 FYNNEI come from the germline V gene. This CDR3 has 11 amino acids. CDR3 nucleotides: TGTGCCATCTCGGTCCTACGGGAGCAGTACTTC. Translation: CAISVLREQYF.

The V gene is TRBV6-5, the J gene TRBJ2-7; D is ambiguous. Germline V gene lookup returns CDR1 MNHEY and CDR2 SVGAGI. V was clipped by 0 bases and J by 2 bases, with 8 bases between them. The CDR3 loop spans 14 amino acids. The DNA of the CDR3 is TGTGCCAGCAGTTACTCGACACAGCCCTACGAGCAGTACTTC. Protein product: CASSYSTQPYEQYF.

CDR3 loop: CASSLGSGRARYNEQFF. CDR3 coding DNA: TGTGCCAGCAGCTTAGGGAGCGGGAGGGCCAGGTACAATGAGCAGTTCTTC. The chain uses TRBV11-1 and TRBJ2-1, with TRBD2 identical over 10 bases. Germline V gene data show CDR1 as SGHAT and CDR2 as FQDESV (reference sequence). V lost 1 base, J lost 4 bases, and 7 bases stayed unmatched. This CDR3 has 17 residues. Full variable domain (outside the CDR3, taken from reference TRBV11-1 and TRBJ2-1): EAEVAQSPRYKITEKSQAVAFWCDPISGHATLYWYRQILGQGPELLVQFQDESVVDDSQLPKDRFSAERLKGVDSTLKIQPAELGDSAMYLCASSLGSGRARYNEQFFGPGTRLTVL.

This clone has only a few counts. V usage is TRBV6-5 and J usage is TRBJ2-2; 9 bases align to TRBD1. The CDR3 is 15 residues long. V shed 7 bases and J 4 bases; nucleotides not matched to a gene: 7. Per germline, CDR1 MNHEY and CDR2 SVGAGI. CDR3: CASNSQGATTGELFF. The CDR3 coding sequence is TGTGCCAGCAACTCACAGGGGGCGACCACCGGGGAGCTGTTTTTT.

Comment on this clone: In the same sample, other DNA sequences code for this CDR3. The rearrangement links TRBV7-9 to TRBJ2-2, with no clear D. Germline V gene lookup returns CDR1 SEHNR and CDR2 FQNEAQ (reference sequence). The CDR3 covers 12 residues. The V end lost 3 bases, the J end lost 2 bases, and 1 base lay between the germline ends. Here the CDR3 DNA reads TGTGCCAGCAGCTTCAACACCGGGGAGCTGTTTTTT. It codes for CASSFNTGELFF.

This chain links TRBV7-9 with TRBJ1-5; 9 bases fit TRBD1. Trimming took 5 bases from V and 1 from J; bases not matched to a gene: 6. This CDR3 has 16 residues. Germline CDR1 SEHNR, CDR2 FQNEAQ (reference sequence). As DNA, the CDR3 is TGTGCCAGCAGCGACGACAGGGGGAAGAGCAATCAGCCCCAGCATTTT. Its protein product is CASSDDRGKSNQPQHF. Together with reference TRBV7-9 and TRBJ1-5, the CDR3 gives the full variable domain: DTGVSQNPRHKITKRGQNVTFRCDPISEHNRLYWYRQTLGQGPEFLTYFQNEAQLEKSRLLSDRFSAERPKGSFSTLEIQRTEQGDSAMYLCASSDDRGKSNQPQHFGDGTRLSIL.

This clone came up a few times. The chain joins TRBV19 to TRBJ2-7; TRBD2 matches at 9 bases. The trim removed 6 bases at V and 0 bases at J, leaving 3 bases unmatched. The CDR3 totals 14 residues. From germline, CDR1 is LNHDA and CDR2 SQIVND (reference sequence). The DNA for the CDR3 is TGTGCCAGTAGATTTAGCGGGAGCTCCTACGAGCAGTACTTC. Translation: CASRFSGSSYEQYF. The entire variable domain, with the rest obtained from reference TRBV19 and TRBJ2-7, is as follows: DGGITQSPKYLFRKEGQNVTLSCEQNLNHDAMYWYRQDPGQGLRLIYYSQIVNDFQKGDIAEGYSVSREKKESFPLTVTSAQKNPTAFYLCASRFSGSSYEQYFGPGTRLTVT.

The chain's CDR3 is CASSYADRVETQYF. CDR3 DNA sequence: TGTGCCAGCAGTTACGCAGACCGGGTGGAGACCCAGTACTTC. The gene calls are TRBV6-6 and TRBJ2-5, with no clear D. The CDR3 is 14 residues long. V was trimmed by 2 bases and J by 5 bases, leaving 12 bases between them. The V gene's germline CDR1 is MNHNY and CDR2 SVGAGI (reference sequence).

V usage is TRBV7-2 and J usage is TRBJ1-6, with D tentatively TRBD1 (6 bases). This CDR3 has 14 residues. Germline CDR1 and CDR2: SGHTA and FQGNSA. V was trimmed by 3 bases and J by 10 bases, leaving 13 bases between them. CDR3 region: CASSFNRAESPLHF. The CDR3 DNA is TGTGCCAGCAGCTTCAACAGGGCGGAGTCACCCCTCCACTTT. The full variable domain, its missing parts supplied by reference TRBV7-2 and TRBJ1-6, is GAGVSQSPSNKVTEKGKDVELRCDPISGHTALYWYRQSLGQGLEFLIYFQGNSAPDKSGLPSDRFSAERTGGSVSTLTIQRTQQEDSAVYLCASSFNRAESPLHFGNGTRLTVT.